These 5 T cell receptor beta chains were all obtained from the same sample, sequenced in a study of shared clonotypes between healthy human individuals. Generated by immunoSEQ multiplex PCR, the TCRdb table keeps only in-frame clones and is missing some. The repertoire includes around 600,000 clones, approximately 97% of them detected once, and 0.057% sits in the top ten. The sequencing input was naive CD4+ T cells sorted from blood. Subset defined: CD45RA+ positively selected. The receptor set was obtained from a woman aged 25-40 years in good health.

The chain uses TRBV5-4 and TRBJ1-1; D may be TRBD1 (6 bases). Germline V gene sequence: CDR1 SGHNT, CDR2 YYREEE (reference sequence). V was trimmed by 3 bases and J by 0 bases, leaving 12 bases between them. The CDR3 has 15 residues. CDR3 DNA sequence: TGTGCCAGCAGCTCCTGGACAGACATGAACACTGAAGCTTTCTTT. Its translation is CASSSWTDMNTEAFF.

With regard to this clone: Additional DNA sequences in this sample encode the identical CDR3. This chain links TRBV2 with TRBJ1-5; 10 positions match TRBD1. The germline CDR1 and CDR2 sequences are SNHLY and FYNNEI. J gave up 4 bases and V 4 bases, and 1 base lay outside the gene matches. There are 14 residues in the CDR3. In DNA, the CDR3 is TGTGCCAGCAGTGGGACAGGGGGGAATCAGCCCCAGCATTTT. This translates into CASSGTGGNQPQHF.

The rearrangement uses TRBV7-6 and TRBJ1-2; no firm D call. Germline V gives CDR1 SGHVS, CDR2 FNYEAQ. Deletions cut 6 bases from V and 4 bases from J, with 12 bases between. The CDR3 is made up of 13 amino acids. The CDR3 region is CASSPDVFYGYTF. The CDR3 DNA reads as TGTGCCAGCAGTCCGGACGTTTTCTATGGCTACACCTTC.

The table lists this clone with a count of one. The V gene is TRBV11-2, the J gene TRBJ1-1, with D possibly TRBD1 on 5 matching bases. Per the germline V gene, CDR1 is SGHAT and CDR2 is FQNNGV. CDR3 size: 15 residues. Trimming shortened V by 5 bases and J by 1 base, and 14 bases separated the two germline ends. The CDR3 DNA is TGTGCCAGCAGCCCCACGGGGGTAAGGAACACTGAAGCTTTCTTT. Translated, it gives CASSPTGVRNTEAFF.

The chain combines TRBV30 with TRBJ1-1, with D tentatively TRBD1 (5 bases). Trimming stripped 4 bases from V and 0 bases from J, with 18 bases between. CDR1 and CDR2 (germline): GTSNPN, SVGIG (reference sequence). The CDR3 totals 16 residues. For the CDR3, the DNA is TGTGCCTGGACCGAAGGGGTGGACGGAATGAACACTGAAGCTTTCTTT. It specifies CAWTEGVDGMNTEAFF.